This T cell receptor beta chain was identified in a study of a mutant IDH1 vaccine in newly diagnosed glioma. Study as a whole: Antecedent treatment encompassed radiotherapy, temozolomide, or their combination; the majority received both. General study findings and limits: There were vaccine-induced immune responses in approximately 95% of the patients.

Time point meaning: week 35, safety follow-up. All doses held 300 ug of mutant IDH1 20-mer peptide, with topical imiquimod. Note on this clone: As yet, its antigen is unknown.

The assay was immunoSEQ multiplex PCR, and TCRdb's table has in-frame clones only and misses some. Seen here are tens of thousands of clones, about 87% observed once, and the top ten hold approximately 2%. The sequence came from a man aged 25 to 45 with glioma. The sequences come from PBMCs, collected from a glioma patient whose treatment included an IDH1 peptide vaccine.

As DNA, the CDR3 is TGCGCCAGCAGTCAATCGCCAAGACGCAGCTCCTACGAGCAGTACTTC. This gives the protein CASSQSPRRSSYEQYF. The chain is built from TRBV23-1 and TRBJ2-7; D gene ambiguous. TRBV23-1 is identified as an open reading frame with a role that is uncertain. The CDR3 spans 16 residues. Between the trimmed V and J ends, which lost 0 bases and 0 bases, there was a span of 12 bases.